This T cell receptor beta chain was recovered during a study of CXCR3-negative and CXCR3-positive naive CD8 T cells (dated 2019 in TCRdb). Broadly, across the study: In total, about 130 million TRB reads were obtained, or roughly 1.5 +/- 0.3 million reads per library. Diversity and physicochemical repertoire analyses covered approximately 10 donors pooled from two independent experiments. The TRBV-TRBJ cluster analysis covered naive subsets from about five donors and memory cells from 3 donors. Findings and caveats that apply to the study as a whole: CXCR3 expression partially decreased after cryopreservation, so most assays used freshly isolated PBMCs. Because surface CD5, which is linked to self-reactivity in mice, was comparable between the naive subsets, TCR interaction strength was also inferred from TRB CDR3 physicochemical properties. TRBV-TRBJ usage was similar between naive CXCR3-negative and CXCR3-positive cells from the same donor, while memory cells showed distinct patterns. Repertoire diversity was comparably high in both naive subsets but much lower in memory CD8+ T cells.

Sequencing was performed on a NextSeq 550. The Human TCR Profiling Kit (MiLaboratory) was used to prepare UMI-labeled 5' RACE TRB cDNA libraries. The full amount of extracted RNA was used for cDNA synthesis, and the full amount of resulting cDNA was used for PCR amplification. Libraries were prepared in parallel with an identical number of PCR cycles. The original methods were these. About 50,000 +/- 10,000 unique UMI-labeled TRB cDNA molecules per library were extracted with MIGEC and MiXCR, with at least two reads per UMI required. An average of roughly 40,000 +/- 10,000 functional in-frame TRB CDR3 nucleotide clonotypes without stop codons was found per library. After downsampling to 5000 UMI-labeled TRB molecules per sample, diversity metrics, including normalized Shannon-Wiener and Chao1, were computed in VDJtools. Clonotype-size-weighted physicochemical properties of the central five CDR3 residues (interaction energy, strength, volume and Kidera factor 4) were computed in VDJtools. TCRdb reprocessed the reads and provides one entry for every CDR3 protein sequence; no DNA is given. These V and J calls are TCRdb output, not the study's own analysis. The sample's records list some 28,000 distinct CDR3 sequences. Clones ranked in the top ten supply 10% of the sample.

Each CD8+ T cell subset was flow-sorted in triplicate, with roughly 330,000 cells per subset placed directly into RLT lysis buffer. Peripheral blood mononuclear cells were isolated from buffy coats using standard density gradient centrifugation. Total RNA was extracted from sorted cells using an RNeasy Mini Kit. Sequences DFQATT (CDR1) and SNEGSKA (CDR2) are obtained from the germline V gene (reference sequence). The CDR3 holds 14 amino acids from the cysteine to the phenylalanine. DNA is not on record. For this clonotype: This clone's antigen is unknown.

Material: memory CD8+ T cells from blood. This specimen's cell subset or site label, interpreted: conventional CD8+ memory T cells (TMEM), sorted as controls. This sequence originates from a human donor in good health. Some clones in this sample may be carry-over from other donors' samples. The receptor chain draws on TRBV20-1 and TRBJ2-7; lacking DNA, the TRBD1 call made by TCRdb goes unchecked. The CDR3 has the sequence CSAAPSGDYNEQFF.